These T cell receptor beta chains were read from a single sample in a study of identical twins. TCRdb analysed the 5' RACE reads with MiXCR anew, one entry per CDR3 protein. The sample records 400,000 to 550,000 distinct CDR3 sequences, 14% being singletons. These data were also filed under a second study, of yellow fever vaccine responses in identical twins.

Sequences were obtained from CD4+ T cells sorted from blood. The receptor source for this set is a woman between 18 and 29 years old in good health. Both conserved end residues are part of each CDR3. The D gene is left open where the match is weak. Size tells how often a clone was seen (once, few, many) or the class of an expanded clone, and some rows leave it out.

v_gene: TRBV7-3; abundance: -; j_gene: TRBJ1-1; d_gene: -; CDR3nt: TGTGCCAGCAGCTTATTGCAGTCGTCTGAAGCTTTCTTT; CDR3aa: CASSLLQSSEAFF
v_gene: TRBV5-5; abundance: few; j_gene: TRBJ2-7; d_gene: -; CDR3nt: TGTGCCAGCAGCTGGATAGTCCGGGACCGACCATACGAGCAGTACTTC; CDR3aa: CASSWIVRDRPYEQYF
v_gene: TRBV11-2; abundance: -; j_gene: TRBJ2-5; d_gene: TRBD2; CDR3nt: TGTGCCAGCAGCTTCGGTGCTAGCGGGGGCTTAAGGGAGACCCAGTACTTC; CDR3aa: CASSFGASGGLRETQYF
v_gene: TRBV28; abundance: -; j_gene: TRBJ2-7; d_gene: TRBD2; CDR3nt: TGTGCCAGCAGTTCCCAGACTAGCGGGGGGACCTACGAGCAGTACTTC; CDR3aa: CASSSQTSGGTYEQYF
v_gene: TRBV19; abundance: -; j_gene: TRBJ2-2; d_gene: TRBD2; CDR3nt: TGTGCCAGTAGTATAGATACTGGGACTATTATCCCCGGGGAGCTGTTTTTT; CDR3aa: CASSIDTGTIIPGELFF
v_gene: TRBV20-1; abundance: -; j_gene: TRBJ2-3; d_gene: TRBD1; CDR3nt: TGCAGTGCCACGGACAGGGGCGATGGTACGCAGTATTTT; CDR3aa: CSATDRGDGTQYF
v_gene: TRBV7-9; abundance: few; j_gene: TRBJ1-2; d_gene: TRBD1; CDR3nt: TGTGCCAGCAGCTTCGCAGGGGGAAACTATGGCTACACCTTC; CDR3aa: CASSFAGGNYGYTF
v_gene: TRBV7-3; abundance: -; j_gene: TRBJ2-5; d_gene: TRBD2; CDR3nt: TGTGCCAGCAGCGCTCTAGCGGGGGGGCCACAGACCCAGTACTTC; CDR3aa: CASSALAGGPQTQYF
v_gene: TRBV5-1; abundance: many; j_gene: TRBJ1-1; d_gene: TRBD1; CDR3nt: TGCGCCAGCAGCTTGGGACAGGGTTGGACTGAAGCTTTCTTT; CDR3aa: CASSLGQGWTEAFF
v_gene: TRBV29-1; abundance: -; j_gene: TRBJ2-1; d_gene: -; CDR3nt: TGCAGCGTTGGGCGGGGAGTAGGGTATAATGAGCAGTTCTTC; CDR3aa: CSVGRGVGYNEQFF
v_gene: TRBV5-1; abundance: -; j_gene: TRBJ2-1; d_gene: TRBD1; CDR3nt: TGCGCCAGCAGCCCGGTCCTAACAGGGGTTGATTACTACAATGAGCAGTTCTTC; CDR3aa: CASSPVLTGVDYYNEQFF
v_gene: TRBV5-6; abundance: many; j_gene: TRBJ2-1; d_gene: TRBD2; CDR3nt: TGTGCCAGCAGCTTGGCCGGAACTAGCGGGGCCTACAATGAGCAGTTCTTC; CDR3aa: CASSLAGTSGAYNEQFF
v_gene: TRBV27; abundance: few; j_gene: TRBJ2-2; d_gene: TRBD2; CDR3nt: TGTGCCAGCAGATGGCTAGCGGGGGGCAGCACCGGGGAGCTGTTTTTT; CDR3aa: CASRWLAGGSTGELFF
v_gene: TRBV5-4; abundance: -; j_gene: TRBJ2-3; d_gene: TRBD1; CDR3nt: TGTGCCAGCAGCACGGGACAGATAAGATTAGAATATACGCAGTATTTT; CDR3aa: CASSTGQIRLEYTQYF
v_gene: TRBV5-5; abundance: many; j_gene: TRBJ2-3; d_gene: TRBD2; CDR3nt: TGTGCCAGCAACCCAGCGGGAGGAAATACGCAGTATTTT; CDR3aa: CASNPAGGNTQYF
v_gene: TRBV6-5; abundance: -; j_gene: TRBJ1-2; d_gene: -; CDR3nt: TGTGCCAGCAGTTACGGCGGGGTAGTTGGTGGCTACACCTTC; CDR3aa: CASSYGGVVGGYTF
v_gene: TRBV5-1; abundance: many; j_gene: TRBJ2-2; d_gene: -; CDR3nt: TGCGCCAGCAGATACAGGTTCCCCGTCCACCACACCGGGGAGCTGTTTTTT; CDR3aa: CASRYRFPVHHTGELFF
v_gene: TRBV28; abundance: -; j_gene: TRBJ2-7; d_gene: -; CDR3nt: TGTGCCAGCAGCTCCGGGACGGAACACGACGAGCAGTACTTC; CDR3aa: CASSSGTEHDEQYF
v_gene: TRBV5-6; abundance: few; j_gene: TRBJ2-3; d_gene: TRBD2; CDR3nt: TGTGCCAGCAGCTTGGTACTAGCGGGGGGGCCATCAAGCACAGATACGCAGTATTTT; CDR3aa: CASSLVLAGGPSSTDTQYF
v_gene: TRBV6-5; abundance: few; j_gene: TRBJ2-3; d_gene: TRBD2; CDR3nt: TGTGCCAGCAGTTACCTAGCGGGAGGGTACACAGATACGCAGTATTTT; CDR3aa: CASSYLAGGYTDTQYF
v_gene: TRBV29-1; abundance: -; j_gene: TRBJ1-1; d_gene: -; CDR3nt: TGCAGCGGAAGTTTGAACACTGAAGCTTTCTTT; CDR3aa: CSGSLNTEAFF
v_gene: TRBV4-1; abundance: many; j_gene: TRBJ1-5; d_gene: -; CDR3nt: TGCGCCAGCAGCCAGGTATCGACAGGAAGCAATCAGCCCCAGCATTTT; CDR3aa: CASSQVSTGSNQPQHF
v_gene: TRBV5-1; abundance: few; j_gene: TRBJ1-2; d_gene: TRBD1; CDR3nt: TGCGCCAGCAGCACCGGACAGGTTGAGGGCTACACCTTC; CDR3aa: CASSTGQVEGYTF
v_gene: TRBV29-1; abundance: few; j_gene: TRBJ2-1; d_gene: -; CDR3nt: TGCAGCGCCCGTGGGTCAGGGGCGGATTTCTTC; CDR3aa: CSARGSGADFF
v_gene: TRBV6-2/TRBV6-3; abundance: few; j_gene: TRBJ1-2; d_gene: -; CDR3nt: TGTGCCAGCAGTTACGGCTTCTATGGCTACACCTTC; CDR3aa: CASSYGFYGYTF
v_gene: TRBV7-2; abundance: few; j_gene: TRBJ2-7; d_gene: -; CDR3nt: TGTGCCAGCAGCTACGGACAGCCCTACGAGCAGTACTTC; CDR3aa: CASSYGQPYEQYF
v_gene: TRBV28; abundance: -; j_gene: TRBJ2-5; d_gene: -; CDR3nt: TGTGCCAGCGCGACACGCTACAAGGGCGAGACCCAGTACTTC; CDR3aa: CASATRYKGETQYF
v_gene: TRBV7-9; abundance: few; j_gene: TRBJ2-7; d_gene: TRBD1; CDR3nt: TGTGCCAGCAGCCCGACAGGGGGTATCAACGAGCAGTACTTC; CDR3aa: CASSPTGGINEQYF
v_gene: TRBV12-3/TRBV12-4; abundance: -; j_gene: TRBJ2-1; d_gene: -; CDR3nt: TGTGCCAGCGGTCCCACCCCCCCAAGGACCACCGAGCAGTTCTTC; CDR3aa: CASGPTPPRTTEQFF
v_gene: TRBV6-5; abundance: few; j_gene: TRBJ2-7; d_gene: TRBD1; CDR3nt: TGTGCCAGCAGTTACCAGGACAGGGGCAACGAGCAGTACTTC; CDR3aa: CASSYQDRGNEQYF
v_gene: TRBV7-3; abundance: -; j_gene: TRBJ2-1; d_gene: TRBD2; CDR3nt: TGTGCCAGCAGCTCCGTTAGCGGGGGAAAAAACAATGAGCAGTTCTTC; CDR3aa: CASSSVSGGKNNEQFF
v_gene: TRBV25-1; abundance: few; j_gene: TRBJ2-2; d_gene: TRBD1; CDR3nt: TGTGCCAGCAGTGAAGGGACGGGGACAGGGATAACCGGGGAGCTGTTTTTT; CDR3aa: CASSEGTGTGITGELFF
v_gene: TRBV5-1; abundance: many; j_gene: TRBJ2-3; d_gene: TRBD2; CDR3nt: TGCGCCAGCAGCCGATGGACTAGTTCAGATACGCAGTATTTT; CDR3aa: CASSRWTSSDTQYF
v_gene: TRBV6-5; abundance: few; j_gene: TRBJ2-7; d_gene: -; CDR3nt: TGTGCCAGCAGTTACGGGTGGGGCTACGAGCAGTACTTC; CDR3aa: CASSYGWGYEQYF
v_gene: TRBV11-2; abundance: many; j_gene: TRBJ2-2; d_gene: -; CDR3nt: TGTGCCAGCAGCTATGGACGGGGAATCGCCGGGGAGCTGTTTTTT; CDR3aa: CASSYGRGIAGELFF
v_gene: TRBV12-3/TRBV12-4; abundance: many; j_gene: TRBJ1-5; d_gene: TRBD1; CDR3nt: TGTGCCAGCAGTTTTGGACAGGGGTATCAGCCCCAGCATTTT; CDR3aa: CASSFGQGYQPQHF
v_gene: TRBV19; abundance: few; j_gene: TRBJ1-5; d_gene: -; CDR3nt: TGTGCCAGTAGTAGCCCCGGCAATCAGCCCCAGCATTTT; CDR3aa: CASSSPGNQPQHF
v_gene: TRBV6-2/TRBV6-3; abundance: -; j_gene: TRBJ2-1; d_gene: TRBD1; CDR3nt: TGTGCCAGCAGTTACTCGACAGGGTGGGCCTACAATGAGCAGTTCTTC; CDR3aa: CASSYSTGWAYNEQFF
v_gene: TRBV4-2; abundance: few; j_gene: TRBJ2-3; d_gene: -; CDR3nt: TGTGCCAGCAGCGACAGGTCGGGCACAGATACGCAGTATTTT; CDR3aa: CASSDRSGTDTQYF
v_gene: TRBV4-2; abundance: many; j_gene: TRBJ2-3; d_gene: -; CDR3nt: TGTGCCAGCAGCCAGCAAGGGGGTGTTACGCAGTATTTT; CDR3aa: CASSQQGGVTQYF
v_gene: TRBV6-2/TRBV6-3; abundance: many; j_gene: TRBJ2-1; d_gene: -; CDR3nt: TGTGCCAGCAGTGATAGGAATGAGCAGTTCTTC; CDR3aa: CASSDRNEQFF
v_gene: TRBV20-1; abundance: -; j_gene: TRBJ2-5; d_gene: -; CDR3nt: TGCAGTGCACCAGGGCCGTACCAAGAGACCCAGTACTTC; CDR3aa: CSAPGPYQETQYF
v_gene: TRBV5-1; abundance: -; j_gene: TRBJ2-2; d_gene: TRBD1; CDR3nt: TGCGCCAGCGACCCGGGACAGAAGAACACCGGGGAGCTGTTTTTT; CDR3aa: CASDPGQKNTGELFF
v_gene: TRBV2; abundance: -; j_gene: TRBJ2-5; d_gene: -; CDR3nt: TGTGCCAGCACTCGGGGGGCAGGCGGGGAGACCCAGTACTTC; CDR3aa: CASTRGAGGETQYF